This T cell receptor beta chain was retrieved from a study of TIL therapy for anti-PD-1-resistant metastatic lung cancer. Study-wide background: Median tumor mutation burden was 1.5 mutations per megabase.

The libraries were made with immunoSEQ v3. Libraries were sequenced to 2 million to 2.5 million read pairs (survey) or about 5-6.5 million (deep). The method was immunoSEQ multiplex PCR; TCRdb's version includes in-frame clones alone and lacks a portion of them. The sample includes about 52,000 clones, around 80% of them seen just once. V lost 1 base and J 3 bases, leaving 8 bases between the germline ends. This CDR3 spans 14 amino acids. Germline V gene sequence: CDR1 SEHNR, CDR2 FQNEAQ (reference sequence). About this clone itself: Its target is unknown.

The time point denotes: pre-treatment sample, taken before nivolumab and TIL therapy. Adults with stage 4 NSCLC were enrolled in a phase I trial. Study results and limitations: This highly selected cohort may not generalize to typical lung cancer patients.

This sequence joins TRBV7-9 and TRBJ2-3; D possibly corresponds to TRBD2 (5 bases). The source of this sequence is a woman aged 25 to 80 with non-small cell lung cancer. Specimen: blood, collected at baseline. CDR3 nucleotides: TGTGCCAGCAGCTTAGTCGGGGTAACAGATACGCAGTATTTT. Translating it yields CASSLVGVTDTQYF.